The source of this T cell receptor beta chain is a study of blood T cell repertoires in COVID-19. Per the original methods: How many nucleated cells were present was estimated from reference gene primer amplification. The data were produced by immunoSEQ multiplex PCR, yet TCRdb's version contains in-frame clones alone and is incomplete. D and trimming come from the DNA, and the V and J calls and clone size come from that table. The sample has some 200,000 clones, about 87% seen once. The V gene's germline CDR1 is MNHEY and CDR2 SVGAGI. The CDR3 sequence is 15 residues long. Trimming cost V 6 bases and J 2 bases, with 16 bases left between them.

The source of this sequence is a man aged 40-55 years with active or convalescent COVID-19. V is TRBV6-5 and J is TRBJ1-1, with D possibly TRBD1 on 6 matching bases. Specimen: peripheral blood. The CDR3 protein is CASRNRVGANTEAFF. The DNA of the CDR3 is TGTGCCAGCAGAAACAGGGTAGGGGCAAACACTGAAGCTTTCTTT.